A selection of T cell receptor beta chains follows, all from one sample in a study of cytomegalovirus exposure and HLA in healthy donors. Method: immunoSEQ multiplex PCR; TCRdb's copy keeps in-frame clones and lacks some. The sample includes under 200,000 clones, roughly 79% seen only once; the top ten take roughly 2%. The sample consisted of PBMCs. Receptors originate from a man aged 25 to 40 in good health and CMV-seronegative. Each CDR3 is given with its conserved first and last residue. Fields, in order: V gene, D gene, J gene, clone size, CDR3 DNA, CDR3 protein. The D gene is left open where the match is weak. Rows may omit the clone size; those that give it use once, few, many or a size class.

>TRBV7-9|.|TRBJ2-7|.
TGTGCCAGCAGCTTAGTTACCTACGAGCAGTACTTC
CASSLVTYEQYF
>TRBV19|TRBD2|TRBJ2-7|.
TGTGCCAGTAGTAAGACGGGACTAGCGGGACCTTCCTTCGGCGAGCAGTACTTC
CASSKTGLAGPSFGEQYF
>TRBV10-3|TRBD2|TRBJ2-1|.
TGTGCCATCTCTAGCGGGAATGAGCAGTTCTTC
CAISSGNEQFF
>TRBV6-4|.|TRBJ1-2|.
TGTGCCAGCAGTGACGGGCAATATGGCTACACCTTC
CASSDGQYGYTF
>TRBV7-6|TRBD2|TRBJ2-1|.
TGTGCCAGCAGCTCAGGACTAGCGGACTCCTACAATGAGCAGTTCTTC
CASSSGLADSYNEQFF
>TRBV28|TRBD2|TRBJ2-7|.
TGTGCCAGCAGTTTATCTAGCGGGGGCTACGAGCAGTACTTC
CASSLSSGGYEQYF
>TRBV5-1|TRBD1|TRBJ1-6|.
TGCGCCAGCAGCTTAAGAGGGGGCGATTCACCCCTCCACTTT
CASSLRGGDSPLHF
>TRBV28|TRBD1|TRBJ2-7|.
TGTGCCAGCATACCGAAGCAGGGGGCGCGTGAGCAGTACTTC
CASIPKQGAREQYF
>TRBV7-9|TRBD1|TRBJ1-6|few
TGTGCCAGCAGCTTAGCGCGAGGGGGCTCGGACTCACCCCTCCACTTT
CASSLARGGSDSPLHF
>TRBV11-2|.|TRBJ2-1|.
TGTGCCAGCAGCCTAATGCCCGGGGACTACAATGAGCAGTTCTTC
CASSLMPGDYNEQFF
>TRBV11-2|TRBD2|TRBJ2-6|.
TGTGCCAGCAGGGAGACTAGCGGGCCGCCTGGGGCCAACGTCCTGACTTTC
CASRETSGPPGANVLTF
>TRBV11-2|TRBD2|TRBJ2-7|.
TGTGCCAGCAGCTTAGTGGGTAGCGGGATCAGTTACGAGCAGTACTTC
CASSLVGSGISYEQYF
>TRBV5-1|TRBD1|TRBJ2-7|.
TGCGCCATCCCCACCCAGGGGGAAGACTACGAGCAGTACTTC
CAIPTQGEDYEQYF
>TRBV9|TRBD2|TRBJ2-1|.
TGTGCCAGCAGCGGAACGGGGACTAGCGGGGGCCCCCGTCCCTACAATGAGCAGTTCTTC
CASSGTGTSGGPRPYNEQFF
>TRBV28|TRBD1|TRBJ1-2|once
TGTGCCAGCAGTATGTATGGACAGGAGAACTATGGCTACACCTTC
CASSMYGQENYGYTF
>TRBV9|TRBD1|TRBJ1-2|once
TGTGCCAGCAGCGTAGGGGACAGGGGTGGCTACACCTTC
CASSVGDRGGYTF
>TRBV6-6|.|TRBJ2-3|.
TGTGCCAGCAGTTTGAGAGCGGGCGGTTCAGATACGCAGTATTTT
CASSLRAGGSDTQYF
>TRBV7-7|.|TRBJ1-5|.
TGTGCCAGCAGCTTAGGTTCCGGTCAGCCCCAGCATTTT
CASSLGSGQPQHF
>TRBV10-2|.|TRBJ1-5|.
TGCGCCAGCAGTGGAGGCAGGGTCAATCAGCCCCAGCATTTT
CASSGGRVNQPQHF
>TRBV4-1|TRBD1|TRBJ1-5|.
TGCGCCAGCAGCCACAACGGACAGGGCAGCAATCAGCCCCAGCATTTT
CASSHNGQGSNQPQHF
>TRBV11-3|.|TRBJ2-1|.
TGTGCCAGCAGCTTAGGTAGCGATGTTAACAATGAGCAGTTCTTC
CASSLGSDVNNEQFF
>TRBV11-2|.|TRBJ2-2|.
TGTGCCAGCAGCTTAGGACATTACACCGGGGAGCTGTTTTTT
CASSLGHYTGELFF
>TRBV4-1|TRBD2|TRBJ2-5|.
TGCGCCAGCAGCAAGGGGACTATGCAAGAGACCCAGTACTTC
CASSKGTMQETQYF
>TRBV7-2|.|TRBJ1-4|.
TGTGCCAGCAGCCGGCCGGGGGGGGAACTGTTTTTT
CASSRPGGELFF
>TRBV27|.|TRBJ1-1|.
TGTGCCAGCAACGTGACAGGACTTACTTTCTTT
CASNVTGLTFF
>TRBV4-1|.|TRBJ1-1|.
TGCGCCAGCAGCCACACCGGGACAAGTCACACTGAAGCTTTCTTT
CASSHTGTSHTEAFF
>TRBV27|.|TRBJ1-5|.
TGTGCCAGCAGTTTAAGTACAGGGTTGGGCAATCAGCCCCAGCATTTT
CASSLSTGLGNQPQHF
>TRBV6-1|TRBD2|TRBJ2-7|.
TGTGCCAGCAGTGGGTCTAGCGGATCCTACGAGCAGTACTTC
CASSGSSGSYEQYF
>TRBV27|.|TRBJ1-5|.
TGTGCCAGCAGACAGACAAGATATAGCAATCAGCCCCAGCATTTT
CASRQTRYSNQPQHF
>TRBV11-3|TRBD2|TRBJ2-1|few
TGTGCCAGCAGCCCCCGGGGACTAGCGGGAGGATCTGAGCAGTTCTTC
CASSPRGLAGGSEQFF
>TRBV29-1|TRBD2|TRBJ2-4|.
TGCAGCGTAGGGACTAGCGGGAGCTCTCCAACAAACATTCAGTACTTC
CSVGTSGSSPTNIQYF
>TRBV10-3|.|TRBJ2-7|.
TGTGCCATCAGGAGGGATGGAACCTACGAGCAGTACTTC
CAIRRDGTYEQYF
>TRBV28|.|TRBJ2-7|.
TGTGCCAGCAGTTTTGGAGGGAGCCCCTCCGAGCAGTACTTC
CASSFGGSPSEQYF
>TRBV20-1|.|TRBJ1-2|.
TGCAGCGCTAAAACAGTAGGCTACACCTTC
CSAKTVGYTF
>TRBV7-9|.|TRBJ2-1|.
TGTGCCAGCAGCCTCGGTCTTTATGAGCAGTTCTTC
CASSLGLYEQFF
>TRBV9|.|TRBJ1-6|.
TGTGCCAGCAGCGTAGATGGACAGAACGTTTCACCCCTCCACTTT
CASSVDGQNVSPLHF
>TRBV5-1|.|TRBJ2-3|once
TGCGCCAGCAGCTTGGACAGGGGAGGCCCTATTACAGATACGCAGTATTTT
CASSLDRGGPITDTQYF
>TRBV18|.|TRBJ2-7|.
TGTGCCAGCTCACCAGGGGCAGGGGTTCCCTACGAGCAGTACTTC
CASSPGAGVPYEQYF